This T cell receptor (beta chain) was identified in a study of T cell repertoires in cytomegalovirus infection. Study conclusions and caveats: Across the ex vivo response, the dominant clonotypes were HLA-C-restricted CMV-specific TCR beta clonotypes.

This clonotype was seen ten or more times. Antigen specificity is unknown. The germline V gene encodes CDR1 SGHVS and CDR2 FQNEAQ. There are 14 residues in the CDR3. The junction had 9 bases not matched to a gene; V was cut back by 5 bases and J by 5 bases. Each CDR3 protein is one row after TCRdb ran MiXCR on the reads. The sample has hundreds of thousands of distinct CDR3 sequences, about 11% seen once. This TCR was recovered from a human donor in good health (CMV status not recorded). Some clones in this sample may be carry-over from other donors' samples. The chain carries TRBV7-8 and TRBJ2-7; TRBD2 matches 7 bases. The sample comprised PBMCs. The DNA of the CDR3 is TGTGCCAGCAGCCCTGGGGAGGGATCACACGAGCAGTACTTC. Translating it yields CASSPGEGSHEQYF.